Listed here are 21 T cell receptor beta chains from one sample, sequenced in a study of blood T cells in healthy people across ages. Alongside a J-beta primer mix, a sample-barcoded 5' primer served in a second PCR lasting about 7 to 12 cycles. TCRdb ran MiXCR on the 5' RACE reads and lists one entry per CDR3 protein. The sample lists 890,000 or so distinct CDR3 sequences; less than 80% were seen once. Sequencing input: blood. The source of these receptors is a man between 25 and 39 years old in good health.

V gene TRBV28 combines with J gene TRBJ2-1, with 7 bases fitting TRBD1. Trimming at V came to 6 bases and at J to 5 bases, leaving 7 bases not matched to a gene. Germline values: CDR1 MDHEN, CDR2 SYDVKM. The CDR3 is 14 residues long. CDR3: CASRPGQPNNEQFF. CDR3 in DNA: TGTGCCAGCAGGCCGGGACAGCCAAACAATGAGCAGTTCTTC.

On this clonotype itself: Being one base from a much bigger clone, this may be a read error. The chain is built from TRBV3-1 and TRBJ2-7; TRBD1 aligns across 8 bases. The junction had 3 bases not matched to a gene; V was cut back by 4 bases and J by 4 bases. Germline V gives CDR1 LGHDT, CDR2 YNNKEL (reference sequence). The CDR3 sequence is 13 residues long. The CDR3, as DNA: TGTGCCAGCAGCCGGGACAGGCGTTACGAGCAGTACTTC. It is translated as CASSRDRRYEQYF.

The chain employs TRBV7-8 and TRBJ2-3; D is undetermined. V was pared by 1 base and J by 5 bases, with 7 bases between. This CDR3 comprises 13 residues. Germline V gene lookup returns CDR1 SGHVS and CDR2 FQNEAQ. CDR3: CASSLVLGDTQYF. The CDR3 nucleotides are TGTGCCAGCAGCTTAGTTCTCGGAGATACGCAGTATTTT.

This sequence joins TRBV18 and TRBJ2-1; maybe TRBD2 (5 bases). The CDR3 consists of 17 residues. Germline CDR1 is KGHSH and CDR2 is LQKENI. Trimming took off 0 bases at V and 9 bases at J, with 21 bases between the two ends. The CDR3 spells CASSPPSLGRLGVEQFF. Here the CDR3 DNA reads TGTGCCAGCTCACCACCGTCTTTGGGCCGATTGGGAGTTGAGCAGTTCTTC.

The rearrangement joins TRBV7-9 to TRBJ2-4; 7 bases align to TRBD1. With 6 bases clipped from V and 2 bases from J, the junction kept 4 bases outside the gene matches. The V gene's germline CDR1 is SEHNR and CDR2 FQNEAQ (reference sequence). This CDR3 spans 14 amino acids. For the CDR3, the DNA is TGTGCCAGCAGTAGGGACAGCTCCAAAAACATTCAGTACTTC. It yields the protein CASSRDSSKNIQYF.

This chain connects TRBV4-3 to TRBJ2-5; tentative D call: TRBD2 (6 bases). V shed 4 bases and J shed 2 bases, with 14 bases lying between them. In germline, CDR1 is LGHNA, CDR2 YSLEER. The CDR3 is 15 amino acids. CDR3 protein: CASSREAGTQETQYF. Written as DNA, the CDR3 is TGCGCCAGCAGCCGGGAGGCGGGCACTCAAGAGACCCAGTACTTC.

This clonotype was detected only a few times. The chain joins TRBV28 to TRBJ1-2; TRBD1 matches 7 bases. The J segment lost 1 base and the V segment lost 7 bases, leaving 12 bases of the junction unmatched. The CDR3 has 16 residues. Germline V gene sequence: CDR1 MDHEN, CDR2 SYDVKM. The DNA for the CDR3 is TGTGCCAGCACGCAGGGCGGCAGGGGGATTAACTATGGCTACACCTTC. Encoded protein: CASTQGGRGINYGYTF.

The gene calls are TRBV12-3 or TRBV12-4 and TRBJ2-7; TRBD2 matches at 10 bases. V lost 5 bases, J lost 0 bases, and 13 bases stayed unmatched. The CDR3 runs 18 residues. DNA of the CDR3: TGTGCCAGCAGTCCGAAGACTCTTACTAGCGGGAACTCCTACGAGCAGTACTTC. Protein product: CASSPKTLTSGNSYEQYF.

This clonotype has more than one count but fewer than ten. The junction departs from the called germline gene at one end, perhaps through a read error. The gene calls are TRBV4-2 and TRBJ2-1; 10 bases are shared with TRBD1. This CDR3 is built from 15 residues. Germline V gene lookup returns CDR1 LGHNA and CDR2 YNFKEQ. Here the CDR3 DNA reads TGTGCCAGCAGGCAAGGGACAGGGGACGGAAATGAGCAGTTCTTC. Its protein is CASRQGTGDGNEQFF.

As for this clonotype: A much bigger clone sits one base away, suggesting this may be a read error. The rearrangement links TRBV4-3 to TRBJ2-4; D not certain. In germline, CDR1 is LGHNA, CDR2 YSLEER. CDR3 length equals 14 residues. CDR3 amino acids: CASSQDPPHDIRYF. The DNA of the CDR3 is TGCGCCAGCAGCCAAGATCCCCCGCATGACATTCGGTACTTC.

CDR3 nucleotides: TGTGCCAGCAGCGGGACGACTAATGAAAAACTGTTTTTT. Protein product: CASSGTTNEKLFF. V gene TRBV7-2 combines with J gene TRBJ1-4, with D possibly matching TRBD1 (5 bases). The CDR3 length is 13 residues. CDR1 and CDR2 from the germline V gene are SGHTA and FQGNSA. V was clipped by 5 bases and J by 2 bases, with 6 bases between them.

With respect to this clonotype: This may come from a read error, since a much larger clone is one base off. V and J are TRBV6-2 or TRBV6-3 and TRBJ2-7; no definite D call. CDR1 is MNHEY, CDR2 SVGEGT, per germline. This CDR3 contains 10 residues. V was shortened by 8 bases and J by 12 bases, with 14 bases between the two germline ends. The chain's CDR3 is CASGQETRYF. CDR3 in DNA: TGTGCCAGCGGCCAAGAGACCCGGTACTTC.

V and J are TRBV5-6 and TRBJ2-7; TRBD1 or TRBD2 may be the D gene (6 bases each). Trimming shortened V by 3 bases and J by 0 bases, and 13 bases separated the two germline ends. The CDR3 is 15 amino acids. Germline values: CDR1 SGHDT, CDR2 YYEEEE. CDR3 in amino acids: CASSSLGGPSYEQYF. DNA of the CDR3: TGTGCCAGCAGCTCCCTGGGGGGCCCCTCCTACGAGCAGTACTTC.

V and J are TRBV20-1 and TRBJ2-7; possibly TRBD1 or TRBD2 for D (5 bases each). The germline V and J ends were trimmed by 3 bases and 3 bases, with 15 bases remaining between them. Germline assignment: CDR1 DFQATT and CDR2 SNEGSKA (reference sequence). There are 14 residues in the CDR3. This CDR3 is CSASPLRDVYEQYF. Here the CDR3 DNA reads TGCAGTGCTAGCCCGCTTAGGGACGTCTACGAGCAGTACTTC.

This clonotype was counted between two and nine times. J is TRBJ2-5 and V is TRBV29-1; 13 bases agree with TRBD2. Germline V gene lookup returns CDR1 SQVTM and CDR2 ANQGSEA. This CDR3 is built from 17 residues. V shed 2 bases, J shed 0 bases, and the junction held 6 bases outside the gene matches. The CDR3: CSVEQGTSGAYQETQYF. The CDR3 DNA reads TGCAGCGTTGAACAAGGGACTAGCGGGGCGTACCAAGAGACCCAGTACTTC.

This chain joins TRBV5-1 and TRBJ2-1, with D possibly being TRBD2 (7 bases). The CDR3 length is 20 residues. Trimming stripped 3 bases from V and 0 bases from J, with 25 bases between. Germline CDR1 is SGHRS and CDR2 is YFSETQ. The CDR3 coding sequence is TGCGCCAGCAGCTCCGCCGGGGGGCGCGAGACTCAGAGCTCCTACAATGAGCAGTTCTTC. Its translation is CASSSAGGRETQSSYNEQFF.

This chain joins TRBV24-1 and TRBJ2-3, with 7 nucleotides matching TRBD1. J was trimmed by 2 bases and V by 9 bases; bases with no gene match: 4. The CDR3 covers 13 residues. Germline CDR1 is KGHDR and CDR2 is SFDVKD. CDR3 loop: CATEGQTTDTQYF. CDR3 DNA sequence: TGTGCCACCGAGGGACAGACCACAGATACGCAGTATTTT.

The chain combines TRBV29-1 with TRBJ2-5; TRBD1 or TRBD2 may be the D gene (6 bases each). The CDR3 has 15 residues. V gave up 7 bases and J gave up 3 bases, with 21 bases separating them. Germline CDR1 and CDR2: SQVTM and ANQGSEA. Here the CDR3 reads CSAEGVRGGEETQYF. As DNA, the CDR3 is TGCAGCGCAGAGGGGGTGAGGGGAGGAGAAGAGACCCAGTACTTC.

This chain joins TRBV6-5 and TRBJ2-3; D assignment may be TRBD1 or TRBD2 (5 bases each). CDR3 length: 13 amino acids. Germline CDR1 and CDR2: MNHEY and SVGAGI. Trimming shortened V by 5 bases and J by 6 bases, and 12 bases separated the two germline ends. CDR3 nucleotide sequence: TGTGCCAGCAGTCACGGGACCCCTGATACGCAGTATTTT. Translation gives CASSHGTPDTQYF.

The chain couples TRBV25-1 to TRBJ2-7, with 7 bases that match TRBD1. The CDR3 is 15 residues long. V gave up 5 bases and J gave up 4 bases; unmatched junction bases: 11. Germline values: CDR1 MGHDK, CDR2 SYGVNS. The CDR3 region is CASSPVGTEKYEQYF. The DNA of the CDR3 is TGTGCCAGCAGTCCGGTAGGGACAGAAAAATACGAGCAGTACTTC.

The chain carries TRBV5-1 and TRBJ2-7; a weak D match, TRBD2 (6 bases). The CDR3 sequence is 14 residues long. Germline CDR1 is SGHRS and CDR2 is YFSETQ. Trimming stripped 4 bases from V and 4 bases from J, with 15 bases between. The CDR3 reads CASSQGWGVYEQYF. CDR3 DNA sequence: TGCGCCAGCAGCCAAGGGTGGGGGGTATACGAGCAGTACTTC.